One sample yielded the 22 T cell receptor beta chains listed below, sequenced in a study of blood T cell repertoires in COVID-19. Some clones are missing from TCRdb's copy, which holds only in-frame ones; the method was immunoSEQ multiplex PCR. The sample contains nearly 200,000 clones, about 88% of which appear only once. Sequencing used peripheral blood. The source is a woman in her forties who had recovered from COVID-19.

The chain carries TRBV27 and TRBJ2-5; TRBD2 is a possible D gene (6 bases). V was trimmed by 6 bases and J by 5 bases, leaving 13 bases between them. CDR3 size: 13 residues. CDR1 is MNHEY and CDR2 is SMNVEV in the germline V gene (reference sequence). The CDR3, as DNA: TGTGCCAGCAGCCCCGGGACTGTGGAGACCCAGTACTTC. This gives the protein CASSPGTVETQYF.

This clone was counted a few times. V usage is TRBV30 and J usage is TRBJ1-1; possibly TRBD1 for D (5 bases). The CDR3 is made up of 13 amino acids. Germline CDR1 and CDR2: GTSNPN and SVGIG (reference sequence). Trimming shortened V by 2 bases and J by 2 bases, and 9 bases separated the two germline ends. In DNA form, the CDR3 reads TGTGCCTGGAGTCGGGGGAGCAACACTGAAGCTTTCTTT. Protein product: CAWSRGSNTEAFF.

There are a few counts of this clone. The J gene is TRBJ1-5, the V gene TRBV19; D is possibly TRBD1 (6 bases). The CDR3 consists of 13 residues. The V gene lost 6 bases and the J gene lost 5 bases, with 11 bases spanning the gap. The germline V gene encodes CDR1 LNHDA and CDR2 SQIVND (reference sequence). The CDR3 reads CASSRQVDQPQHF. Here the CDR3 DNA reads TGTGCCAGTAGCCGACAGGTAGATCAGCCCCAGCATTTT.

This clone has just one count. The V call is TRBV6-5, the J call TRBJ2-2; D is unclear. Deletions cut 3 bases from V and 6 bases from J, with 5 bases between. Germline V gene sequence: CDR1 MNHEY, CDR2 SVGAGI. The CDR3 sequence is 12 residues long. This chain's CDR3 is CASSYLAGELFF. CDR3 DNA sequence: TGTGCCAGCAGTTATTTAGCCGGGGAGCTGTTTTTT.

V gene TRBV5-1 combines with J gene TRBJ1-2; D is possibly TRBD1 (6 bases). The CDR3 has 12 residues. CDR1 is SGHRS, CDR2 YFSETQ, per germline. Trimming stripped 4 bases from V and 6 bases from J, with 10 bases between. The DNA of the CDR3 is TGCGCCAGCAGCCCTACAGGGAATGGCTACACCTTC. This codes for CASSPTGNGYTF. Full variable domain (remainder filled in from reference TRBV5-1 and TRBJ1-2): KAGVTQTPRYLIKTRGQQVTLSCSPISGHRSVSWYQQTPGQGLQFLFEYFSETQRNKGNFPGRFSGRQFSNSRSEMNVSTLELGDSALYLCASSPTGNGYTFGSGTRLTVV.

The V call is TRBV5-1, the J call TRBJ1-4; D perhaps matches TRBD1 (6 bases). This CDR3 has 14 residues. Germline CDR1 and CDR2: SGHRS and YFSETQ. The V gene lost 4 bases and the J gene lost 8 bases, with 15 bases spanning the gap. The CDR3 protein is CASSVGGVREKLFF. DNA of the CDR3: TGCGCCAGCAGCGTAGGGGGGGTACGGGAAAAACTGTTTTTT.

The chain joins TRBV18 to TRBJ1-1; unclear D gene. CDR3 length: 15 amino acids. V lost 3 bases, J lost 1 base, and 12 bases lay in between. Germline assignment: CDR1 KGHSH and CDR2 LQKENI. The CDR3 DNA follows: TGTGCCAGCTCACCCACAACCACATCGAACACTGAAGCTTTCTTT. Protein sequence: CASSPTTTSNTEAFF.

In its sample, this clone is medium-sized. The rearrangement links TRBV11-2 to TRBJ1-1, with 8 bases that match TRBD1. J gave up 6 bases and V 4 bases, and 4 bases lay outside the gene matches. The CDR3 consists of 13 residues. The germline V gene encodes CDR1 SGHAT and CDR2 FQNNGV. The CDR3 coding sequence is TGTGCCAGCAGCTCTCAGGGGGCGGCTGAAGCTTTCTTT. Translation: CASSSQGAAEAFF.

This chain joins TRBV25-1 and TRBJ2-7, with 11 positions matching TRBD2. Germline CDR1 is MGHDK and CDR2 is SYGVNS. CDR3 length: 14 amino acids. V gave up 1 base and J gave up 6 bases; unmatched junction bases: 2. The CDR3 region has the DNA TGTGCCAGCAGTGAATTCCTAGCGGGAGGCGAGCAGTACTTC. Translated: CASSEFLAGGEQYF.

This chain uses TRBV28 with TRBJ1-2; TRBD1 is a possible D gene (5 bases). Germline V CDR1 and CDR2: MDHEN, SYDVKM. Between the trimmed V and J ends, which lost 1 base and 3 bases, there was a span of 6 bases. This CDR3 contains 13 residues. This CDR3 is CASSLFRDYGYTF. In DNA form, the CDR3 reads TGTGCCAGCAGTTTATTCAGGGACTATGGCTACACCTTC.

With regard to this clone: Sequence at one end of the junction differs from germline and may be a read error. The chain joins TRBV14 to TRBJ1-2, with D uncertain. The CDR3 is 12 residues long. Germline assignment: CDR1 SGHDN and CDR2 FVKESK. The CDR3 loop reads CASSQVDLGWSF. The CDR3 nucleotides are TGTGCCAGCAGCCAAGTGGATCTCGGGTGGTCCTTC.

The rearrangement uses TRBV28 and TRBJ1-4; D remains ambiguous. This CDR3 has 15 amino acids. The germline V gene has CDR1 MDHEN and CDR2 SYDVKM. V dropped 10 bases and J dropped 0 bases, with 15 bases sitting between them. In nucleotides, the CDR3 is TGTGCCACAGTAGGTTGGGCCGCAACTAATGAAAAACTGTTTTTT. Its translation: CATVGWAATNEKLFF. The variable domain in full, completed from reference TRBV28 and TRBJ1-4, reads DVKVTQSSRYLVKRTGEKVFLECVQDMDHENMFWYRQDPGLGLRLIYFSYDVKMKEKGDIPEGYSVSREKKERFSLILESASTNQTSMYLCATVGWAATNEKLFFGSGTQLSVL.

This chain joins TRBV6-5 and TRBJ1-3, with D unclear. V lost 6 bases, J lost 3 bases, and 15 bases lay in between. The CDR3 runs to 15 residues. CDR1 is MNHEY and CDR2 is SVGAGI in the germline V gene. The CDR3 nucleotides read TGTGCCAGCAGCCTTGCCCTGGCAAGTGGAAACACCATATATTTT. Translating it yields CASSLALASGNTIYF.

The rearrangement links TRBV30 to TRBJ1-6, with TRBD1 matching 9 bases. This CDR3 has 13 residues. The germline gives CDR1 GTSNPN, CDR2 SVGIG (reference sequence). J gave up 10 bases and V 8 bases, and 9 bases lay outside the gene matches. CDR3 sequence reads: CAVSGQGGSPLHF. CDR3 in DNA: TGTGCCGTATCGGGACAGGGAGGATCACCCCTCCACTTT.

As regards this clone: The junction does not match germline at one end; this may be a read error. The chain couples TRBV7-2 to TRBJ2-7, with D possibly being TRBD2 (6 bases). The CDR3 contains 14 residues. Germline V gene data show CDR1 as SGHTA and CDR2 as FQGNSA. The CDR3 DNA reads TGTGCCAGCAACTTAAGGGGACTCTCCTACGAGCAGTACTTC. Encoded protein: CASNLRGLSYEQYF.

This clone was detected only once. V is TRBV11-1 and J is TRBJ2-5, with 8 bases identical to TRBD1. V was pared by 6 bases and J by 6 bases, with 6 bases of the junction left unmatched. This CDR3 has 13 residues. CDR1 is SGHAT, CDR2 FQDESV, per germline (reference sequence). CDR3 in amino acids: CASSSTGGQTQYF. The CDR3 region has the DNA TGTGCCAGCAGTTCAACAGGGGGACAGACCCAGTACTTC.

V is TRBV24-1 and J is TRBJ2-5; TRBD2 matches at 8 bases. Germline CDR1 is KGHDR and CDR2 is SFDVKD. The CDR3 has 16 amino acids. V lost 5 bases and J lost 3; bases outside the gene matches: 10. CDR3 sequence (DNA): TGTGCCACCAGTGCCGGGGGGGTGGCGACAAAAGAGACCCAGTACTTC. It codes for CATSAGGVATKETQYF.

J is TRBJ1-2 and V is TRBV19; the D gene is possibly TRBD1 (6 bases). CDR1 and CDR2 from the germline V gene are LNHDA and SQIVND (reference sequence). The CDR3 is made up of 20 amino acids. Between the trimmed V and J ends, which lost 5 bases and 4 bases, there was a span of 32 bases. The CDR3 reads CASSSQDPGQLTIGGYGYTF. The DNA for the CDR3 is TGTGCCAGTAGTTCACAAGATCCGGGACAACTCACGATAGGGGGCTATGGCTACACCTTC.

The genes are TRBV18 and TRBJ1-2; TRBD1 matches at 8 bases. V was clipped by 3 bases and J by 8 bases; unmatched bases: 8. This CDR3 is 14 amino acids long. Per the germline V gene, CDR1 is KGHSH and CDR2 is LQKENI. In nucleotides, the CDR3 is TGTGCCAGCTCACCGGACAGGGAGGCCTACGGCTACACCTTC. Translating it yields CASSPDREAYGYTF.

The CDR3 reads CASSPNPVGTDTQYF. CDR3 DNA: TGTGCCAGCTCACCGAACCCGGTGGGCACAGATACGCAGTATTTT. The V gene is TRBV18, the J gene TRBJ2-3; D ambiguous. There are 15 residues in the CDR3. The germline V gene has CDR1 KGHSH and CDR2 LQKENI. The germline V and J ends were trimmed by 3 bases and 1 base, with 11 bases remaining between them.

This chain joins TRBV27 and TRBJ1-6; D remains unclear. This CDR3 comprises 15 residues. Germline V gene data show CDR1 as MNHEY and CDR2 as SMNVEV (reference sequence). The ends were cut back, 2 bases at V and 6 bases at J, with 11 bases in the middle. The CDR3 coding sequence is TGTGCCAGCAGTTTACGACTAGGGATTAATTCACCCCTCCACTTT. Amino acid sequence: CASSLRLGINSPLHF.

The J gene is TRBJ2-1, the V gene TRBV30, with 8 bases identical to TRBD2. Germline V gives CDR1 GTSNPN, CDR2 SVGIG (reference sequence). After removal of 2 bases from V and 12 bases from J, the junction contained 6 bases not matched to a gene. The CDR3 has 12 residues. The CDR3 is CAWSSSGTRQFF. The CDR3 region has the DNA TGTGCCTGGAGTTCTTCCGGGACTAGGCAGTTCTTC.